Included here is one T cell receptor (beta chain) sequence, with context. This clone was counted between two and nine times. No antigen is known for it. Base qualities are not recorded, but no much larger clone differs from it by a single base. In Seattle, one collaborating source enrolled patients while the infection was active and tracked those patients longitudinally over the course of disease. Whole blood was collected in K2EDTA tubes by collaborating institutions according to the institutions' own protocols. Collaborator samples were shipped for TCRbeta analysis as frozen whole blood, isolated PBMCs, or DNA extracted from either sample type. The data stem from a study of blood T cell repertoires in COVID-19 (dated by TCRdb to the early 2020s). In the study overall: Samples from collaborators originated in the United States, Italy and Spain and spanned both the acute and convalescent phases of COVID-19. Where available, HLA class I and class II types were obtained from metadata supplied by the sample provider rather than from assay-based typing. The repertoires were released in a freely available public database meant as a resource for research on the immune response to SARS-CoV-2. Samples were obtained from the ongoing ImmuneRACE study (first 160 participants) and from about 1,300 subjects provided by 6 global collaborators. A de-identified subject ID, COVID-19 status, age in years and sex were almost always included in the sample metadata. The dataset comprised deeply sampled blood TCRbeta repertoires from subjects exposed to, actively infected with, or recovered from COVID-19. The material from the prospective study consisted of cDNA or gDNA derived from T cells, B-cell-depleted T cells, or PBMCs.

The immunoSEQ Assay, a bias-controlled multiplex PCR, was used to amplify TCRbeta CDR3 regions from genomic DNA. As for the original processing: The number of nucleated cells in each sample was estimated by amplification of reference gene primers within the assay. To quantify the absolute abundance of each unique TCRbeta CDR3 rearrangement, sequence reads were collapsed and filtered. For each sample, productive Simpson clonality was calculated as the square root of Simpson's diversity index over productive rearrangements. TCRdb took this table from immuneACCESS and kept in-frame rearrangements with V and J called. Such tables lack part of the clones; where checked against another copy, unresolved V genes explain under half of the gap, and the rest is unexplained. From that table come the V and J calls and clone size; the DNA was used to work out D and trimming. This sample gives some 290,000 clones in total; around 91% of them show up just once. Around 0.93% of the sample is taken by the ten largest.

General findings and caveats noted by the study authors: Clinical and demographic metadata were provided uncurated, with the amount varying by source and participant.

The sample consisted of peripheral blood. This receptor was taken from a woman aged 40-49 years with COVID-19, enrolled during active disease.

The CDR3 loop reads CAISESKRRNTEAFF. Read as DNA, the sequence is TGTGCCATCAGTGAGTCGAAGAGAAGGAACACTGAAGCTTTCTTT. The rearrangement joined TRBV10-3 to TRBJ1-1; no confident D gene assignment can be made. The cysteine opens and the phenylalanine closes a CDR3 of 15 amino acids. Here the CDR3 DNA is all that survives: 45 bases in frame from base 1. The germline V gene encodes CDR1 ENHRY and CDR2 SYGVKD. V lost 0 bases and J lost 1 base; the stretch between them is 9 bases long.